This entry describes one TCR beta chain. Its specificity is unknown. Here immunoSEQ multiplex PCR was the method, and the copy in TCRdb shows in-frame clones only, minus some. This table has tens of thousands of clones, approximately 90% appearing once. These data originate in a study of OX40 agonist ivuxolimab in advanced cancers. Across the whole study: The dose of intravenous ivuxolimab that patients received every 2 weeks ranged from 0.01 to 10 mg/kg. Three patients, one with hepatocellular carcinoma and two with cutaneous melanoma, responded partially. The mean age was roughly 60 years, ranging from about 20 to 79, with about 87% of participants male.

The trim removed 0 bases at V and 0 bases at J, leaving 8 bases unmatched. The CDR3 spans 19 residues. CDR1 LNHDA and CDR2 SQIVND come from the germline V gene (reference sequence). Study-level findings and limits: Low normalized T-cell clonal expansion also characterized some of the nonresponders.

The sequence came from an adult with an advanced solid tumor such as melanoma, head and neck, liver or kidney cancer. The material was CD4+ or CD8+ T cells sorted from blood, obtained in a trial of the OX40 agonist ivuxolimab. The rearrangement links TRBV19 to TRBJ2-3; TRBD2 agrees at 11 bases. In DNA form, the CDR3 reads TGTGCCAGTAGTATAGACGGGGGACTAGCGGACTCTAGCACAGATACGCAGTATTTT. It is translated as CASSIDGGLADSSTDTQYF. The full variable domain, rest sourced from reference TRBV19 and TRBJ2-3, is DGGITQSPKYLFRKEGQNVTLSCEQNLNHDAMYWYRQDPGQGLRLIYYSQIVNDFQKGDIAEGYSVSREKKESFPLTVTSAQKNPTAFYLCASSIDGGLADSSTDTQYFGPGTRLTVL.